These T cell receptor beta chains were read from a single sample in a study of T cells after yellow fever vaccination. TCRdb re-called the 5' RACE reads through MiXCR, storing one row per CDR3 protein. The sample has 600,000 to 750,000 distinct CDR3 sequences, about 12% seen once. The sample consisted of PBMCs, taken on the day of the yellow fever booster vaccination. The receptors were gathered from a man under 40 who received the YFV17D yellow fever vaccine. Each CDR3 is given with its conserved first and last residue. The D gene is left open where the match is weak. Clone size is given for some rows only: seen once, a few or many times, or a class if the clone is expanded.

j_call,clone_size,d_call,v_call,cdr3_aa,cdr3_nt
TRBJ2-5,few,TRBD2,TRBV29-1,CSVGYLAGETQYF,TGCAGCGTTGGGTATCTAGCGGGAGAGACCCAGTACTTC
TRBJ1-5,many,NA,TRBV10-3,CAISGTENNQPQHF,TGTGCCATCAGTGGGACAGAAAACAATCAGCCCCAGCATTTT
TRBJ2-1,NA,NA,TRBV4-3,CASSQDFGDNEQFF,TGCGCCAGCAGCCAAGATTTCGGGGACAATGAGCAGTTCTTC
TRBJ2-5,few,NA,TRBV14,CASSAGTTGGETQYF,TGTGCCAGCAGCGCCGGGACAACGGGTGGAGAGACCCAGTACTTC
TRBJ1-5,NA,NA,TRBV9,CASSGDTRQPQHF,TGTGCCAGCAGCGGGGACACGAGGCAGCCCCAGCATTTT
TRBJ2-7,many,NA,TRBV15,CATSREGVFHEQYF,TGTGCCACCAGCAGAGAGGGAGTATTCCACGAGCAGTACTTC
TRBJ2-3,NA,TRBD2,TRBV20-1,CSAVAGSITDTQYF,TGCAGTGCTGTAGCGGGAAGTATCACAGATACGCAGTATTTT
TRBJ2-7,many,NA,TRBV20-1,CSASSGRTYEQYF,TGCAGTGCTAGTTCTGGGCGGACCTACGAGCAGTACTTC
TRBJ2-3,NA,NA,TRBV5-5,CASSLEGDDTQYF,TGTGCCAGCAGCTTGGAAGGGGACGATACGCAGTATTTT
TRBJ2-7,NA,NA,TRBV7-8,CASSLTRDSRYEQYF,TGTGCCAGCAGCTTAACCCGAGACAGCCGCTACGAGCAGTACTTC
TRBJ2-2,many,NA,TRBV7-2,CASRLAGTGELFF,TGTGCCAGCAGGCTAGCAGGCACCGGGGAGCTGTTTTTT
TRBJ2-4,few,NA,TRBV6-4,CASSDTAELLAKNIQYF,TGTGCCAGCAGTGACACGGCAGAGCTTCTAGCCAAAAACATTCAGTACTTC
TRBJ2-4,many,NA,TRBV20-1,CSASPAEGTKNIQYF,TGCAGTGCTAGTCCAGCGGAGGGGACCAAAAACATTCAGTACTTC
TRBJ1-1,few,TRBD1,TRBV6-5,CASSYSGQGEAFF,TGTGCCAGCAGTTACTCGGGACAGGGGGAAGCTTTCTTT
TRBJ1-5,NA,NA,TRBV23-1,CASSQSRQPQHF,TGCGCCAGCAGTCAATCCCGACAGCCCCAGCATTTT
TRBJ2-5,NA,TRBD2,TRBV7-7,CASSLVGTSGPQETQYF,TGTGCTAGCAGCTTAGTGGGGACTAGCGGGCCACAAGAGACCCAGTACTTC
TRBJ2-7,few,TRBD2,TRBV20-1,CSATRGVGREQYF,TGCAGTGCTACACGGGGGGTAGGGCGCGAGCAGTACTTC